Below, 14 T cell receptor beta chains from the same sample are listed, as sequenced in a study of control samples from healthy donors and cancer patients. The data were produced by immunoSEQ multiplex PCR, yet TCRdb's version contains in-frame clones alone and is incomplete. The sample shows about 15,000 clones, about 89% of them seen only once. Sequencing used PBMCs. These receptors originate from a man between 60 and 75 years old with head and neck cancer.

The chain is built from TRBV5-4 and TRBJ2-1; D possibly corresponds to TRBD2 (6 bases). V shed 4 bases and J shed 8 bases, with 16 bases lying between them. CDR1 is SGHNT, CDR2 YYREEE, per germline (reference sequence). The CDR3 has 14 amino acids. Written as DNA, the CDR3 is TGTGCCAGCAGCCGCCCGACTAGAAGCGATGAGCAGTTCTTC. Translated: CASSRPTRSDEQFF.

V and J are TRBV5-6 and TRBJ1-5; D unresolved. The CDR3 is 13 amino acids. Germline V gives CDR1 SGHDT, CDR2 YYEEEE. The germline V and J ends were trimmed by 3 bases and 7 bases, with 11 bases remaining between them. Here the CDR3 reads CASSWGFLQPQHF. The CDR3 nucleotides are TGTGCCAGCAGCTGGGGTTTCCTACAGCCCCAGCATTTT.

This clone was picked up a small number of times. The chain links TRBV7-9 to TRBJ2-4; D gene uncertain. Trimming left V 5 bases short and J 0 bases short, with 11 bases between. Looked up from germline, CDR1 is SEHNR and CDR2 is FQNEAQ (reference sequence). This CDR3 contains 15 residues. The CDR3 sequence is CASSPMAEAKNIQYF. The DNA of the CDR3 is TGTGCCAGCAGCCCCATGGCTGAAGCCAAAAACATTCAGTACTTC.

For the CDR3, the DNA is TGTGCCAGCAGCCAACTGGGCAGCCATTATGGCTACACCTTC. It specifies CASSQLGSHYGYTF. The chain is built from TRBV3-1 (or the pseudogene TRBV3-2) and TRBJ1-2; D is ambiguous. The CDR3 sequence is 14 residues long. Trimming removed 2 bases at V and 5 bases at J, with 12 bases between. Germline V gene data show CDR1 as LGHDT and CDR2 as YNNKEL (reference sequence).

The chain has TRBV3-1 (or the pseudogene TRBV3-2) and TRBJ2-7; weak D call: TRBD1 (5 bases). Germline V lookup: CDR1 LGHDT, CDR2 YNNKEL (reference sequence). Trimming removed 0 bases at V and 6 bases at J, with 9 bases between. The CDR3 contains 13 residues. The CDR3 sequence: CASSQEPQGEQYF. The CDR3 DNA follows: TGTGCCAGCAGCCAAGAGCCCCAGGGCGAGCAGTACTTC.

V and J are TRBV6-5 and TRBJ1-2, with D unresolved. V gave up 6 bases and J gave up 6 bases, with 17 bases separating them. The CDR3 totals 14 residues. Germline V gives CDR1 MNHEY, CDR2 SVGAGI. The CDR3: CASSSSAQWNGYTF. Written as DNA, the CDR3 is TGTGCCAGCAGCTCCTCGGCCCAGTGGAATGGCTACACCTTC.

The chain has TRBV6-7 and TRBJ2-1; 8 nucleotides line up with TRBD2. TRBV6-7 belongs to the ORF category, with a function that is uncertain. The ends lost 6 bases at V and 5 bases at J; junction bases unmatched: 12. This CDR3 has 16 amino acids. The CDR3 nucleotides read TGTGCCAGCAGCCCCAGTAAGCGGGGGTTACACAATGAGCAGTTCTTC. Translation gives CASSPSKRGLHNEQFF.

V and J are TRBV24-1 and TRBJ2-5, with TRBD2 identical over 8 bases. Germline V CDR1 and CDR2: KGHDR, SFDVKD. The CDR3 is 15 residues long. Losses at the gene ends were 0 bases for V and 2 bases for J; bases not matched to a gene: 1. The CDR3 nucleotides read TGTGCCACCAGTGATTTGCGGGGGGGACAAGAGACCCAGTACTTC. Protein product: CATSDLRGGQETQYF.

This clone was detected only a few times. The chain links TRBV2 to TRBJ1-2; 7 bases map to TRBD1. V lost 2 bases, J lost 2 bases, and 2 bases stayed unmatched. The CDR3 runs to 14 residues. CDR1 and CDR2 (germline): SNHLY, FYNNEI. The CDR3 DNA reads as TGTGCCAGCAGTGAATCGACAGGGAACTATGGCTACACCTTC. Translating gives CASSESTGNYGYTF.

The chain links TRBV5-4 to TRBJ2-5; perhaps TRBD1 as D (5 bases). Per germline, CDR1 SGHNT and CDR2 YYREEE (reference sequence). CDR3 length equals 15 residues. The V gene lost 4 bases and the J gene lost 5 bases, with 18 bases spanning the gap. The CDR3 here is CASSPGWGSRETQYF. CDR3 nucleotides: TGTGCCAGCAGCCCTGGTTGGGGCTCTAGGGAGACCCAGTACTTC.

Only a few counts were recorded for this clone. CDR3 protein: CASRTLGLTSPLHF. CDR3 nucleotides: TGTGCCAGCAGGACGTTGGGCCTCACTTCACCCCTCCACTTT. The chain links TRBV6-5 to TRBJ1-6; D ambiguous. Germline V CDR1 and CDR2: MNHEY, SVGAGI. V lost 6 bases and J 9 bases, leaving 15 bases between the germline ends. This CDR3 has 14 amino acids.

This rearrangement joins TRBV5-1 to TRBJ1-2; TRBD1 is a possible D gene (5 bases). The CDR3 extends over 14 amino acids. Germline V CDR1 and CDR2: SGHRS, YFSETQ. With 2 bases removed from V and 3 bases from J, the gap between germline ends came to 11 bases. CDR3 sequence reads: CASSFQGLDYGYTF. The CDR3 DNA reads as TGCGCCAGCAGCTTCCAGGGATTGGACTATGGCTACACCTTC.

This clone appeared once. V is TRBV18 and J is TRBJ2-7; perhaps TRBD2 as D (5 bases). V was pared by 2 bases and J by 2 bases, with 7 bases between. Germline CDR1 is KGHSH and CDR2 is LQKENI. This CDR3 spans 13 amino acids. CDR3 DNA: TGTGCCAGCTCACCAACCGGGACCTACGAGCAGTACTTC. Amino acids: CASSPTGTYEQYF.

CDR3 nucleotides: TGTGCCAGCAGCTTGGGTAGGGGGCTGGTGAGCAATCAGCCCCAGCATTTT. Its translation: CASSLGRGLVSNQPQHF. The J gene is TRBJ1-5, the V gene TRBV5-6, with 7 positions matching TRBD1. The CDR3 is 17 amino acids. Germline V gene data show CDR1 as SGHDT and CDR2 as YYEEEE. Germline trimming cut 0 bases from V and 1 base from J; bases unmatched to any gene: 7.